This T cell receptor beta chain stems from a study of blood T cell repertoires in COVID-19. In the study overall: The analysed material was cDNA or gDNA that came from T cells, B-cell-depleted T cells, or PBMCs.

Only in-frame clones appear in the TCRdb table, and some are missing; sequencing was by immunoSEQ multiplex PCR. The table lists 450,000 or so clones, 89% of them singletons. CDR1 and CDR2 (germline): MNHEY, SMNVEV (reference sequence). V lost 6 bases to trimming and J lost 4 bases; unmatched junction nucleotides: 13. This CDR3 has 17 amino acids. This clone has just one count. The Seattle patients, enrolled during active infection, were followed longitudinally. Input material: peripheral blood. The gene calls are TRBV27 and TRBJ1-2; 11 bases map to TRBD1. The sequence came from a woman in her 40s with COVID-19, enrolled during active disease. CDR3: CASRTGRTGGAGYGYTF. DNA for the CDR3: TGTGCCAGCAGGACGGGAAGGACAGGGGGCGCGGGCTATGGCTACACCTTC.